Listed below are T cell receptor beta chains from one sample, sequenced in a study of brain T cells in children with intractable seizures. The method was immunoSEQ multiplex PCR; TCRdb's version includes in-frame clones alone and lacks a portion of them. This sample yields hundreds of thousands of clones, of which 93% are seen a single time; 5% to 7% belongs to the top ten. Sequencing used peripheral blood, obtained 4 to 5 months after surgery. Source of these receptors: a boy younger than two with tuberous sclerosis and intractable seizures. Both conserved end residues are part of each CDR3. Fields, in order: J gene, D gene, V gene, clone size, CDR3 DNA, CDR3 protein. D genes are given only for firm matches. Size is stated for part of the rows, as once, few or many counts, or as a class when the clone is expanded.

TRBJ1-1 NA TRBV2 few TGTGCCAGCAGTGTATGGGGGGCAGTCACTGAAGCTTTCTTT CASSVWGAVTEAFF
TRBJ1-1 NA TRBV10-2 NA TGCGCCAGCACCGAGGGCCTTTCGGGTATGAACACTGAAGCTTTCTTT CASTEGLSGMNTEAFF
TRBJ1-2 TRBD1 TRBV7-2 NA TGTGCCAGCAGTTTAACAGGGGTTATAGCTGGCTACACCTTC CASSLTGVIAGYTF
TRBJ1-2 NA TRBV11-3 NA TGTGCCAGCAGCTTCCAACAACTTGTTACAGGTCTTAACTATGGCTACACCTTC CASSFQQLVTGLNYGYTF
TRBJ2-3 NA TRBV5-4 once TGTGCCAGCAGCTCTAGAGGCACAGATACGCAGTATTTT CASSSRGTDTQYF
TRBJ1-1 NA TRBV6-2/TRBV6-3 NA TGTGCCAGCAGTTACTCCATCAGACGGAACACTGAAGCTTTCTTT CASSYSIRRNTEAFF
TRBJ2-7 NA TRBV11-2 NA TGTGCCAGCAGCATACGCACTTACGAGCAGTACTTC CASSIRTYEQYF
TRBJ2-7 NA TRBV12-3/TRBV12-4 NA TGTGCCAGCAGTTTAGCCCTAAACTACGAGCAGTACTTC CASSLALNYEQYF
TRBJ1-1 NA TRBV12-3/TRBV12-4 few TGTGCCAGCAGCTTGCAAGTAAACACTGAAGCTTTCTTT CASSLQVNTEAFF
TRBJ2-5 NA TRBV2 NA TGTGCCAGCAGTGAAGAGACCCAGTACTTC CASSEETQYF
TRBJ2-1 NA TRBV13 NA TGTGCCAGCAGCTCCTTTGACCCTCGTTTCAACAATGAGCAGTTCTTC CASSSFDPRFNNEQFF
TRBJ2-2 NA TRBV19 NA TGTGCCAGTAGTATTCCCAGTAGTTGGGCCGGGGAGCTGTTTTTT CASSIPSSWAGELFF
TRBJ1-5 NA TRBV6-5 NA TGTGCCAGCAGTCCGTCTAATCAGCCCCAGCATTTT CASSPSNQPQHF
TRBJ2-1 TRBD2 TRBV19 NA TGTGCCAGTAGTATGGGGACTAGCGGTGAAGGGCAGTTCTTC CASSMGTSGEGQFF
TRBJ2-7 TRBD1 TRBV2 NA TGTGCCAGCAATCCCGGGACAGGGGAACCCAGCGGGCGGTACTTC CASNPGTGEPSGRYF
TRBJ2-6 NA TRBV5-5 NA TGTGCCAGCAGCTTGGATTCCGGGGCCCTAAGGGCCAACGTCCTGACTTTC CASSLDSGALRANVLTF
TRBJ2-7 TRBD2 TRBV2 NA TGTGCCAGCAGGGATCCGGGACTATCCTACGAGCAGTACTTC CASRDPGLSYEQYF
TRBJ2-1 NA TRBV7-3 NA TGTGCCAGCAGCCGCGAACCCGGGACCACCTACAATGAGCAGTTCTTC CASSREPGTTYNEQFF
TRBJ1-4 NA TRBV11-2 NA TGTGCCAGCAGCTTAAGCAGGAATGAAAAACTGTTTTTT CASSLSRNEKLFF
TRBJ2-6 NA TRBV4-1 NA TGCGCCAGCAGCCAACACAGCTCTGGGGCCAACGTCCTGACTTTC CASSQHSSGANVLTF
TRBJ2-5 TRBD2 TRBV5-1 NA TGCGCCAGCAGCTCGGGACTAGCGGGAGCTGTAGATGAGACCCAGTACTTC CASSSGLAGAVDETQYF
TRBJ1-1 NA TRBV6-1 NA TGTGCCAGCAGTGAAGAGAGGGTTGACACTGAAGCTTTCTTT CASSEERVDTEAFF
TRBJ1-1 NA TRBV6-6 once TGTGCCAGCAGTTATAACGACAATGAAGCTTTCTTT CASSYNDNEAFF
TRBJ2-1 TRBD2 TRBV11-2 NA TGTGCCAGCAGCTCCTGGACTAGTAAAGAGTACAATGAGCAGTTCTTC CASSSWTSKEYNEQFF
TRBJ2-2 TRBD1 TRBV19 NA TGTGCCAGTAGTGTCACTCCGGGACAGGGCACCGGGGAGCTGTTTTTT CASSVTPGQGTGELFF
TRBJ2-5 TRBD2 TRBV7-2 NA TGTGCCAGCAGCTTTAGCGGGGGGTCCCAAGAGACCCAGTACTTC CASSFSGGSQETQYF
TRBJ2-1 NA TRBV27 NA TGTGCCAGCACCCCTGGACTCTCCTCAGCGCAGTTCTTC CASTPGLSSAQFF
TRBJ1-1 NA TRBV9 NA TGTGCCAGCAGCGCTTGGGATTCGAGGAACACTGAAGCTTTCTTT CASSAWDSRNTEAFF
TRBJ1-5 TRBD1 TRBV6-5 NA TGTGCCAGCAGCCAAGGGACAGGAAATCAGCCCCAGCATTTT CASSQGTGNQPQHF
TRBJ2-7 TRBD2 TRBV5-1 NA TGCGCCAGCAGCCTACGGGGCAGCGGGAGGGCCGGGTCCTACGAGCAGTACTTC CASSLRGSGRAGSYEQYF
TRBJ1-2 TRBD1 TRBV28 NA TGTGCCAGCTCTTTGGGGGCCGACAGGGGGAATGGCTACACCTTC CASSLGADRGNGYTF
TRBJ2-5 TRBD2 TRBV24-1 NA TGTGCCACCAGTGACCAGCCGGGACTAGCGGAAGAGACCCAGTACTTC CATSDQPGLAEETQYF
TRBJ2-7 NA TRBV19 NA TGTGCCAGTAGTACCGGGGCAGCCTACGAGCAGTACTTC CASSTGAAYEQYF
TRBJ2-6 NA TRBV5-1 NA TGCGCCAGCAGCTTGAGTTTTCCGATAGTGGTTTCTGGGGCCAACGTCCTGACTTTC CASSLSFPIVVSGANVLTF
TRBJ2-2 TRBD2 TRBV6-5 once TGTGCCAGCAGTTACCGGACTAGCGGGAACACCGGGGAGCTGTTTTTT CASSYRTSGNTGELFF
TRBJ1-2 TRBD1 TRBV7-9 few TGTGCCAGCAGCTTTGGACAGGGAGTTTCTGGCTACACCTTC CASSFGQGVSGYTF
TRBJ2-1 NA TRBV9 NA TGTGCCAGCAGCGCCTTGGGAACTAGCATTGATGAGCAGTTCTTC CASSALGTSIDEQFF
TRBJ2-7 NA TRBV7-8 NA TGTGCCAGCAGCTTAGGCGCTTCCGAGCAGTACTTC CASSLGASEQYF
TRBJ1-1 NA TRBV10-3 NA TGTGCCATCAGTGAGGGGGGACCGCTCAAAAATGGCACTGAAGCTTTCTTT CAISEGGPLKNGTEAFF
TRBJ2-1 TRBD2 TRBV3-1/TRBV3-2 NA TGTGCCAGCAGCTACCTAGCGGGAGAAGTCGATGAGCAGTTCTTC CASSYLAGEVDEQFF
TRBJ2-3 NA TRBV5-4 NA TGTGCCAGCAGCTTGCGTTCGATCACAGATACGCAGTATTTT CASSLRSITDTQYF
TRBJ2-1 TRBD1 TRBV29-1 NA TGCAGCGCTGGGGCCGAATTACAGGGGGCGAGGAATGAGCAGTTCTTC CSAGAELQGARNEQFF
TRBJ1-2 NA TRBV3-1/TRBV3-2 NA TGTGCCAGCAGCGGGGGCGTTTATGGCTACACCTTC CASSGGVYGYTF
TRBJ2-2 NA TRBV19 NA TGTGCCAGTAGTTCTGGGGGATACACCGGGGAGCTGTTTTTT CASSSGGYTGELFF
TRBJ2-1 TRBD2 TRBV11-2 NA TGTGCCAGCAGCCCCGGGGGGGGGCCTTACAATGAGCAGTTCTTC CASSPGGGPYNEQFF
TRBJ1-1 TRBD1 TRBV28 many TGTGCCAGCAGTCCCACCCGGGACAGTTTACCTGAAGCTTTCTTT CASSPTRDSLPEAFF